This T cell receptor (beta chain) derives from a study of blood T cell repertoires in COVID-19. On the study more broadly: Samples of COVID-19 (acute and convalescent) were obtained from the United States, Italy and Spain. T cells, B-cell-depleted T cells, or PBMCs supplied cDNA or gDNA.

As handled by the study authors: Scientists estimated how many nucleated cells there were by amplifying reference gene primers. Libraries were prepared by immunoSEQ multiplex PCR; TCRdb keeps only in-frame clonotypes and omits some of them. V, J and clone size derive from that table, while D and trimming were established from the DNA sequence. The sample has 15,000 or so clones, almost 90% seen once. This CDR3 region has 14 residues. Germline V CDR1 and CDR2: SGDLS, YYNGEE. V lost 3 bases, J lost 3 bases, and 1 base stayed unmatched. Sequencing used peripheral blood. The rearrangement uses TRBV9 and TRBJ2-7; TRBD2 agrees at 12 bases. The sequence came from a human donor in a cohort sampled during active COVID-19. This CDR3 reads CASSETSGGYEQYF. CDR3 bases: TGTGCCAGCAGCGAGACTAGCGGGGGCTACGAGCAGTACTTC.